This entry features one T cell receptor (beta chain) sequence. What it binds is unknown. Germline CDR1 MNHNY, CDR2 SVGAGI (reference sequence). J was trimmed by 7 bases and V by 4 bases; bases with no gene match: 6. The CDR3 has 14 residues. Both 60 Vbeta primers and 13 Jbeta primers went into the PCR. TCRdb keeps only in-frame clones here, not all; method: immunoSEQ multiplex PCR. The sample includes around 74,000 clones. This specimen belongs to a study of cytomegalovirus exposure and HLA in healthy donors. Turning to the study itself: In an earlier analysis, approximately 120 million unique TCR beta sequences were found from about 190 million T cells.

Findings and limits, study-wide: Confirmation in vitro established that a few CMV-associated chains were specific for CMV antigens. Reportedly, diagnosis of cytomegalovirus status by the classifier showed high specificity and sensitivity. TCR beta sequences reportedly predicted most subjects' HLA-A and HLA-B alleles accurately.

Input material: PBMCs. V and J are TRBV6-6 and TRBJ1-1, with 10 bases matching TRBD1. The sequence was collected from a man aged 45-65 years in good health and CMV-seropositive. The CDR3 spells CASSSDRGQVEAFF. DNA of the CDR3: TGTGCCAGCAGTTCAGACAGGGGGCAAGTTGAAGCTTTCTTT.